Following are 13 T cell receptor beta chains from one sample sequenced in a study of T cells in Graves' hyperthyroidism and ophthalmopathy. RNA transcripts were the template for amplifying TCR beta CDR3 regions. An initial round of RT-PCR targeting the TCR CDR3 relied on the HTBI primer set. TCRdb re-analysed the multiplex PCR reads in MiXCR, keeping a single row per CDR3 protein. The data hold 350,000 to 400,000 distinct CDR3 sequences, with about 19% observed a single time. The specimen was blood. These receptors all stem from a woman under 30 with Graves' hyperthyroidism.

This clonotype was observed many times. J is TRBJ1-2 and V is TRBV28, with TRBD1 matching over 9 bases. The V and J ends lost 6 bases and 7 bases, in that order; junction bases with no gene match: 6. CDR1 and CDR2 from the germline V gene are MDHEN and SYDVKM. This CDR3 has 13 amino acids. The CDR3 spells CASRTGTGSGYTF. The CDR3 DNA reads TGTGCCAGCAGAACCGGGACAGGGTCTGGCTACACCTTC.

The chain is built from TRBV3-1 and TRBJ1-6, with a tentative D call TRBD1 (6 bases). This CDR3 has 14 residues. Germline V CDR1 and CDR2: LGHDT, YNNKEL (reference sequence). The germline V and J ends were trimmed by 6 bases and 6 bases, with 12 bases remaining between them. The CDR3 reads CASRRTAGNSPLHF. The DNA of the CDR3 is TGTGCCAGCAGACGGACAGCTGGTAATTCACCCCTCCACTTT.

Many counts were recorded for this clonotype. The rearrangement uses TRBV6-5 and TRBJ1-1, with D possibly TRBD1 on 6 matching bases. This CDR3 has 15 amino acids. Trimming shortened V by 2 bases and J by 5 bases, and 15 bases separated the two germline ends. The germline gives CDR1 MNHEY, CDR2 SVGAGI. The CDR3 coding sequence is TGTGCCAGCAGTTACCGGTGGGGGCGGGGGACTGAAGCTTTCTTT. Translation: CASSYRWGRGTEAFF.

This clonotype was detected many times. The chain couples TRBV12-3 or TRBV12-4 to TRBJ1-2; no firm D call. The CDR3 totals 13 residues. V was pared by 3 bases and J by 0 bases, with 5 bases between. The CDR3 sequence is CASSLGTNYGYTF. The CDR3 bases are TGTGCCAGCAGTTTGGGTACTAACTATGGCTACACCTTC.

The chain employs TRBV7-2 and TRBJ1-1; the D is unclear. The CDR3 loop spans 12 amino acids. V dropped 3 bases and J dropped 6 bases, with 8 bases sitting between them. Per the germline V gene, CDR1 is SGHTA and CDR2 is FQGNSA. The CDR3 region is CASSFSGAEAFF. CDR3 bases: TGTGCCAGCAGCTTCAGTGGCGCTGAAGCTTTCTTT. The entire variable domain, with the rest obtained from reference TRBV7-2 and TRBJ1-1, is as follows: GAGVSQSPSNKVTEKGKDVELRCDPISGHTALYWYRQSLGQGLEFLIYFQGNSAPDKSGLPSDRFSAERTGGSVSTLTIQRTQQEDSAVYLCASSFSGAEAFFGQGTRLTVV.

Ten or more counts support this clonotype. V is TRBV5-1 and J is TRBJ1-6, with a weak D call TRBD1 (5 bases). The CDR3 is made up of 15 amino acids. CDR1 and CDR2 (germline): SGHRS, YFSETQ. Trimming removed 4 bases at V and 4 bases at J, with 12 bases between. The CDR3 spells CASSPSGAYNSPLHF. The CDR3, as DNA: TGCGCCAGCAGCCCAAGCGGGGCTTATAATTCACCCCTCCACTTT.

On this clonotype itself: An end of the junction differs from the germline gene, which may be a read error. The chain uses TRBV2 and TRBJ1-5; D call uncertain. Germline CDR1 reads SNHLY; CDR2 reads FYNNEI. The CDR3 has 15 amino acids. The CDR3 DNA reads TGTGCCAGCAGCGAAGCTAAATATAGCAATCAGCTCCAGCATTTT. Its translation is CASSEAKYSNQLQHF.

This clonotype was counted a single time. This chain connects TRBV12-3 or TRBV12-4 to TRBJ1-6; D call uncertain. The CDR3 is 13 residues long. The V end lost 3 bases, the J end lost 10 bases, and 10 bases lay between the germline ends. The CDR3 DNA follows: TGTGCCAGCAGTTTGGAGGCAGCGTCACCCCTCCACTTT. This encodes CASSLEAASPLHF.

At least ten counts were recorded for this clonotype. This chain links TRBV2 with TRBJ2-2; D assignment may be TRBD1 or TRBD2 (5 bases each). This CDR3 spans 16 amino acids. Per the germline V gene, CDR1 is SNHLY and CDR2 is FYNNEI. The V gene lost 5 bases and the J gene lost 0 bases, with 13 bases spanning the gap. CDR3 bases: TGTGCCAGCAGTCAATACGGGACGGCGAACACCGGGGAGCTGTTTTTT. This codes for CASSQYGTANTGELFF.

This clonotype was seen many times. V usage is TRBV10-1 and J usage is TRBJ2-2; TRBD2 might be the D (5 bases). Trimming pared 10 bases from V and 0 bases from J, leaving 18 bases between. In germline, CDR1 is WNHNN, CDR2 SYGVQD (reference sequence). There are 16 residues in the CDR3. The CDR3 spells CANQSGGAANTGELFF. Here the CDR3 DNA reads TGCGCCAACCAAAGTGGAGGAGCCGCGAACACCGGGGAGCTGTTTTTT.

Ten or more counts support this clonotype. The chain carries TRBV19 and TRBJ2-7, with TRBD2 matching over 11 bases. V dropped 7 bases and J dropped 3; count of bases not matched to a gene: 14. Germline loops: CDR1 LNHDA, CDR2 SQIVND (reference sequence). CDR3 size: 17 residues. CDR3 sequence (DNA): TGTGCCAGTAAACGTGGGCTAGCGGGGGGACTCATCTACGAGCAGTACTTC. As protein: CASKRGLAGGLIYEQYF.

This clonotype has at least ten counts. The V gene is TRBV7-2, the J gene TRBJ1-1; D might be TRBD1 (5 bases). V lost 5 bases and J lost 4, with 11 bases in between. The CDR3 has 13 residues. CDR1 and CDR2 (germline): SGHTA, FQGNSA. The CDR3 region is CASSPRGPTEAFF. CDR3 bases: TGTGCCAGCAGCCCCCGGGGCCCCACTGAAGCTTTCTTT. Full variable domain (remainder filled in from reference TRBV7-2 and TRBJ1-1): GAGVSQSPSNKVTEKGKDVELRCDPISGHTALYWYRQSLGQGLEFLIYFQGNSAPDKSGLPSDRFSAERTGGSVSTLTIQRTQQEDSAVYLCASSPRGPTEAFFGQGTRLTVV.

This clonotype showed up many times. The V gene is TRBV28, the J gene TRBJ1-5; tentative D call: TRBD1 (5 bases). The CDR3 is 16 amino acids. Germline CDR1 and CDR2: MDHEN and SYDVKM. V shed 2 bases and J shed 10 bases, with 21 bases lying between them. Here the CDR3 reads CASSLRYGAPNGPQHF. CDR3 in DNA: TGTGCCAGCAGTTTAAGATACGGGGCTCCGAATGGACCCCAGCATTTT.